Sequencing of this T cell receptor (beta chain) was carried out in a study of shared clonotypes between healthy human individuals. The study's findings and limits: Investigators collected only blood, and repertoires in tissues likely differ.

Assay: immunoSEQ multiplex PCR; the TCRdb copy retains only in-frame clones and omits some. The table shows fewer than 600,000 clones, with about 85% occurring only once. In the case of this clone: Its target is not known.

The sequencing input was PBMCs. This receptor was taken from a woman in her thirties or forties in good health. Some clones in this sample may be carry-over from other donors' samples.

In DNA form, the CDR3 reads TGCGCCAGCAGCAGCCCTCGGGACAGGGGCCAAGAGACCCAGTACTTC. Its translation: CASSSPRDRGQETQYF. The rearrangement links TRBV4-1 to TRBJ2-5; TRBD1 agrees at 10 bases. Germline V gene data show CDR1 as MGHRA and CDR2 as YSYEKL. The CDR3 is made up of 16 amino acids. V shed 5 bases and J 1 base; nucleotides not matched to a gene: 7.